This T cell receptor (beta chain) appears in the sequencing data of a study of response to subunit inactivated influenza vaccine. This clonotype was detected a few times. TCRdb reanalysed the RT-PCR reads using MiXCR and keeps one entry per CDR3 protein. The sample yields about 570,000 distinct CDR3 sequences, approximately 11% seen once. Trimming cost V 4 bases and J 2 bases, with 12 bases left between them. CDR1 is DFQATT and CDR2 is SNEGSKA in the germline V gene (reference sequence). The CDR3 is 13 residues long. The sample was also linked to a second study, of T cells expressing NK-cell markers. That report adds: Template switching by 5'RACE with UMIs generated the TCR beta cDNA. Sorting was limited to alpha-beta TCR-expressing T cells with an anti-gamma-delta TCR antibody in several experiments. These clonotypes also led the CD3+CD56-NKG2C+ fraction in a few donors.

The source of this sequence is a man in his fifties or sixties who received an inactivated influenza vaccine. Sample: PBMCs from blood, taken on the day of vaccination. This rearrangement joins TRBV20-1 to TRBJ2-7; a weak D match, TRBD1 (6 bases). CDR3 loop: CSAIPGHTYEQYF. The CDR3 DNA follows: TGCAGTGCTATTCCGGGACACACCTACGAGCAGTACTTC.